The rows below give T cell receptor beta chains drawn from one sample of a study of T cell changes during pregnancy in multiple sclerosis. Using immunoSEQ multiplex PCR, the repertoire was profiled, and TCRdb retains in-frame clones only, with some absent. The sample carries 40,000 to 55,000 clones, approximately 90% recorded once. The starting material was CD4+ T cells from peripheral blood mononuclear cells, obtained before pregnancy. The origin of the receptors is a female donor with multiple sclerosis, enrolled in a pregnancy study. The CDR3 runs from the conserved cysteine through the conserved F or W. A D gene is named only where the DNA matches it firmly. A clone size is listed for some rows: how often the clone was seen (once, few, many), or a class if it is expanded.

clone_size	d_call	j_call	cdr3_length	v_call	cdr3_nt	cdr3_aa
NA	NA	TRBJ2-5	15	TRBV9	TGTGCCAGCAGCGCCGGGACTCCGTACGGAGAGACCCAGTACTTC	CASSAGTPYGETQYF
once	NA	TRBJ2-4	16	TRBV28	TGTGCCAGCAGTTCCCCCCACCAACTAGCCAAAAACATTCAGTACTTC	CASSSPHQLAKNIQYF
once	NA	TRBJ2-3	15	TRBV6-4	TGTGCCAGCAGTGACTCGGGACTGTCAGGGGATACGCAGTATTTT	CASSDSGLSGDTQYF
NA	TRBD1	TRBJ2-1	12	TRBV18	TGTGCCAGCTCACAACGGGACAGGCTTCAGTTCTTC	CASSQRDRLQFF
NA	TRBD2	TRBJ2-3	15	TRBV9	TGTGCCAGCAGCCCGACTAGCGGCTACACAGATACGCAGTATTTT	CASSPTSGYTDTQYF
NA	NA	TRBJ1-2	21	TRBV27	TGTGCCAGCAGCCCTTCCCCCCAGGGGTGGGGTCCGCACCCGGGCCTGAATGGCTACACCTTC	CASSPSPQGWGPHPGLNGYTF
NA	TRBD2	TRBJ2-3	13	TRBV5-4	TGTGCCAGCAGCTTGACTAGCGGAGAGACGCAGTATTTT	CASSLTSGETQYF
NA	TRBD1	TRBJ1-2	14	TRBV5-1	TGCGCCAGCAGCTTGGCAGGACAGGGTAATGGCTACACCTTC	CASSLAGQGNGYTF
NA	NA	TRBJ1-2	13	TRBV12-5	TGTGCTAGTGGTACAGGGATGGGATATGGCTACACCTTC	CASGTGMGYGYTF
NA	NA	TRBJ2-5	12	TRBV18	TGTGCCAGCTCCTTCTCTCAAGAGACCCAGTACTTC	CASSFSQETQYF
NA	TRBD2	TRBJ2-5	17	TRBV5-1	TGCGCCAGCAGCTTGGGTCTAGCGGTGGGGTACCAAGAGACCCAGTACTTC	CASSLGLAVGYQETQYF
NA	NA	TRBJ1-3	13	TRBV30	TGTGCCTGGAGCCAACAGTTCGGAAACACCATATATTTT	CAWSQQFGNTIYF
NA	NA	TRBJ2-5	13	TRBV29-1	TGCAGCGTTGCGTTGACAACCCAAGAGACCCAGTACTTC	CSVALTTQETQYF
NA	TRBD2	TRBJ2-5	14	TRBV29-1	TGCAGCGTTAAGACTAGCGGGGGGCAAGAGACCCAGTACTTC	CSVKTSGGQETQYF
NA	NA	TRBJ1-3	15	TRBV5-4	TGTGCCAGCAGCTTGGAAAGGGGCACAGGAAACACCATATATTTT	CASSLERGTGNTIYF
NA	TRBD2	TRBJ2-4	21	TRBV19	TGTGCCAGTAGTTACGGCGACCGCGGCGGGAGGACCTGGTATGGCAAAAACATTCAGTACTTC	CASSYGDRGGRTWYGKNIQYF
NA	NA	TRBJ2-7	15	TRBV5-1	TGCGCCAGCTGCCCGGGGGACAGAGGCTCCTACGAGCAGTACTTC	CASCPGDRGSYEQYF
NA	NA	TRBJ1-3	14	TRBV6-1	TGTGCCAGCAGTGAAGTATCCTCTGGAAACACCATATATTTT	CASSEVSSGNTIYF
NA	TRBD2	TRBJ2-1	16	TRBV2	TGTGCCAGCAGGATGGGTTTAGCGGGGGAGTACAATGAGCAGTTCTTC	CASRMGLAGEYNEQFF
NA	NA	TRBJ2-1	14	TRBV5-4	TGTGCCAGCAGCCCGACCGGGACTGTCAATGAGCAGTTCTTC	CASSPTGTVNEQFF
NA	NA	TRBJ2-1	14	TRBV19	TGTGCCGCCCGCTCGGGGAGTCCCTACAATGAGCAGTTCTTC	CAARSGSPYNEQFF
NA	TRBD1	TRBJ2-7	15	TRBV7-9	TGTGCCAGCAGCGCTGGGACAGCCTCTCGCGACGAGCAGTACTTC	CASSAGTASRDEQYF
NA	NA	TRBJ2-1	13	TRBV5-1	TGCGCCAGCAGCTGGGTCACTAACAATGAGCAGTTCTTC	CASSWVTNNEQFF
NA	NA	TRBJ2-7	15	TRBV5-1	TGCGCCAGCAGCTTGGCTTCAGGGTTCCCCTACGAGCAGTACTTC	CASSLASGFPYEQYF
NA	TRBD2	TRBJ2-1	17	TRBV9	TGTGCCAGCAGCGTAAAATGGGGGGGTGGCTCCTACAATGAGCAGTTCTTC	CASSVKWGGGSYNEQFF
NA	TRBD1	TRBJ1-5	17	TRBV28	TGTGCCAGCAGTCCCCGTGGTGGAAAGGGGGCGAATCAGCCCCAGCATTTT	CASSPRGGKGANQPQHF